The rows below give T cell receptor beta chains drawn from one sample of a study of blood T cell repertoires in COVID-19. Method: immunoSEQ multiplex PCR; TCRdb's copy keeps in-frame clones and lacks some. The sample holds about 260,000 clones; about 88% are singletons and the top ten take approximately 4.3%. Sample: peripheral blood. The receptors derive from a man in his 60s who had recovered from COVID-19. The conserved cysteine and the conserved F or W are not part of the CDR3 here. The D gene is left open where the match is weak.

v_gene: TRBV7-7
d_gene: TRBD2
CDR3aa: ASSAKGGGADNEQF

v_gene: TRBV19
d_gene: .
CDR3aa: ASAAVTGAMNTEAF

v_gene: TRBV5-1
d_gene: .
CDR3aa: ASSLKETQY

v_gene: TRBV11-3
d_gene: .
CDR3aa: ASSLSSYNEQF

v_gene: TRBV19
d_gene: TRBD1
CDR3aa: ASSPPDRGLSYNSPLH

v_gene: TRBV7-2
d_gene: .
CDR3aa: ASSQSSGEGSGNTIY

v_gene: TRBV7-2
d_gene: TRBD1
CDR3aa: ASSAGQGYSNQPQH

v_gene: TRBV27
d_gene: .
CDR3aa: ASSPRVGLGGNTIY

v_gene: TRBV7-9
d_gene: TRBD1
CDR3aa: ASTEGDRDASPLH

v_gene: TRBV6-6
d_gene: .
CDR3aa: ASSTGPGNQPQH

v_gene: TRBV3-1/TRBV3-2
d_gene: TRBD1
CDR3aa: ASSQERRGQGVDGYT

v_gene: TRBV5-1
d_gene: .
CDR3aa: ASSLRQLGSYNSPLH

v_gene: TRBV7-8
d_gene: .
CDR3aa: ASSWKLNRALYPFEAF

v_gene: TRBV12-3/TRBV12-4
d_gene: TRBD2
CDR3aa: ASSSGGAYEQF

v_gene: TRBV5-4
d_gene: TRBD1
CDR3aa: ASSKTGVPEQY

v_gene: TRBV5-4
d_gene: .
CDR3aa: ASSLSPNQPQH

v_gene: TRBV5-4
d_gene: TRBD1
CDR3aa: ASSPGTGITGELF

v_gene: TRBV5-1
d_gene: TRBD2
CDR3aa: ASSLFGGGETQY

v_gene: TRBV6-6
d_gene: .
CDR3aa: ASSYNDRLNTEAF

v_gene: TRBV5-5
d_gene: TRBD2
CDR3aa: ASSLGRVYEQY

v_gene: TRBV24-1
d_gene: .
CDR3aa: GTMDGNSPLH

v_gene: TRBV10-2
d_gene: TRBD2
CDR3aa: ASAGGLVADTQY

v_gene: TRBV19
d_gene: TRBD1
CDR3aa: ASSIGTASDTQY

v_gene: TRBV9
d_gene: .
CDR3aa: ASSPQTGTDTQY

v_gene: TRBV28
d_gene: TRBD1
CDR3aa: ASRWTGSKAEAF

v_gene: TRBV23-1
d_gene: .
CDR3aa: ASSHKQGYSNQPQH

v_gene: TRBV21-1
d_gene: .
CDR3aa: ASSPRCPGLATYEQY

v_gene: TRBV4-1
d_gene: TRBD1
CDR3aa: ASSQEDRVSQPQH

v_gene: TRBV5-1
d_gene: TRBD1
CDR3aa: ASRTSGTGTNEQY

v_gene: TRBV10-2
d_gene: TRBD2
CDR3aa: ASNLGGSHNEQF

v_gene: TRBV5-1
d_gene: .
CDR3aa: ASSLAGGGVGGELF

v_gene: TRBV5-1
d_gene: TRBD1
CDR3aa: ASSSRDRSSSSEKLF

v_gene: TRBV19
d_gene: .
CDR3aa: ASSTGINQPQH

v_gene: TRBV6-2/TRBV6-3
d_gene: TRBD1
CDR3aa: ASSSDRGYNSPLH

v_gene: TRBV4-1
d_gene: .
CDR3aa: ALLRARAPGTEAF

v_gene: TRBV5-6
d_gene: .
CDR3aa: ASSFSSHEQY

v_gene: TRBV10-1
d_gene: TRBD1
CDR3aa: ASSEGGWDSPLH

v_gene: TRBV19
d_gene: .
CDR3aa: ASRRGASGGNQPQH

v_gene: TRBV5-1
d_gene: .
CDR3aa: ASSLAPTNTGELF

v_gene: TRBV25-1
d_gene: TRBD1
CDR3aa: ASSESGGVSYT

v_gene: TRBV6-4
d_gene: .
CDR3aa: ARPAGQFLTDTQY

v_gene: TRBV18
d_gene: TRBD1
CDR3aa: ASSLQGAGYTEAF

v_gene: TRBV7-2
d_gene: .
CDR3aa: ASSQSSETQY

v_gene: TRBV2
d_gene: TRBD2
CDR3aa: ASRPSGGYNEQF

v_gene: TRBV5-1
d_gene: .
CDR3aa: ASSLKAQEGSYEQY